This T cell receptor (beta chain) was profiled in a study of beta chain features in type 1 diabetes. Expressed TCRB transcripts got sequenced, as all isolated RNA was reverse transcribed. The data were produced by immunoSEQ multiplex PCR, yet TCRdb's version contains in-frame clones alone and is incomplete. The sample holds hundreds of thousands of clones, approximately 30% seen once. This clone has more than one count but fewer than ten. It was via CD45RO/CCR7/CD25/CD127/CD95/CD27 that CD4+ naive, central memory, regulatory and stem cell-like memory cells were sorted. Purity exceeded 98% in all sorted populations. CDR1 is ENHRY and CDR2 is SYGVKD in the germline V gene. The CDR3 consists of 12 residues. V was cut by 3 bases and J by 8 bases, with 7 bases left in between.

The sequenced sample consisted of naive CD4+ T cells from blood. The receptor's source is a young man in good health. V and J are TRBV10-3 and TRBJ1-4; the D is unclear. CDR3 protein: CAISESLEKLFF. For the CDR3, the DNA is TGTGCCATCAGTGAATCTCTGGAAAAACTGTTTTTT.